These 30 T cell receptor beta chains were all obtained from the same sample, sequenced in a study of blood T cell repertoires in COVID-19. TCRdb's copy holds only in-frame clones and misses some; the assay was immunoSEQ multiplex PCR. The data contain 200,000 to 250,000 clones, approximately 81% of them singletons. The sequenced sample consisted of peripheral blood. These receptors were taken from a woman at least 80 years old with acute or convalescent COVID-19.

V gene TRBV5-1 combines with J gene TRBJ2-2, with D hard to call. Trimming took 2 bases from V and 1 from J, leaving 6 bases between them. CDR3 length: 14 residues. Germline CDR1 is SGHRS and CDR2 is YFSETQ. The CDR3 DNA follows: TGCGCCAGCAGCTTAAACGGGAACACCGGGGAGCTGTTTTTT. The encoded protein is CASSLNGNTGELFF.

CDR3 protein: CASSSAGQGVQNIQYF. Here the CDR3 DNA reads TGTGCCAGCAGTTCAGCGGGACAGGGCGTTCAAAACATTCAGTACTTC. The chain joins TRBV7-2 to TRBJ2-4; 9 positions match TRBD1. With 6 bases clipped from V and 5 bases from J, the junction kept 11 bases outside the gene matches. Germline CDR1 reads SGHTA; CDR2 reads FQGNSA. The CDR3 is 16 amino acids.

In regard to this clone: The sample has other DNA sequences that encode this CDR3 too. The V call is TRBV6-1, the J call TRBJ2-7; 9 nucleotides match TRBD2. The CDR3 is 15 residues long. Germline CDR1 reads MNHNS; CDR2 reads SASEGT. The trim removed 1 base at V and 2 bases at J, leaving 3 bases unmatched. The CDR3 loop is CASSEGGLAPYEQYF. In DNA, the CDR3 is TGTGCCAGCAGTGAAGGGGGACTAGCACCCTACGAGCAGTACTTC.

The rearrangement links TRBV19 to TRBJ1-3, with 7 bases lining up with TRBD1. The CDR3 has 18 residues. The V segment lost 9 bases and the J segment 4 bases; nucleotides outside the gene matches: 21. Germline V CDR1 and CDR2: LNHDA, SQIVND (reference sequence). CDR3 nucleotide sequence: TGTGCCAGCTCGACACCCTCCGGGACAGAGGCAGTCGGAAACACCATATATTTT. As protein: CASSTPSGTEAVGNTIYF.

V gene TRBV9 combines with J gene TRBJ2-1; D remains unclear. The ends were cut back, 4 bases at V and 4 bases at J, with 12 bases in the middle. This CDR3 has 14 amino acids. Germline V gene sequence: CDR1 SGDLS, CDR2 YYNGEE. For the CDR3, the DNA is TGTGCCAGCAGCCCCACGGTCGGGTACAATGAGCAGTTCTTC. It specifies CASSPTVGYNEQFF. The full variable domain, in which reference TRBV9 and TRBJ2-1 provide the parts outside the CDR3, is DSGVTQTPKHLITATGQRVTLRCSPRSGDLSVYWYQQSLDQGLQFLIQYYNGEERAKGNILERFSAQQFPDLHSELNLSSLELGDSALYFCASSPTVGYNEQFFGPGTRLTVL.

V gene TRBV5-4 combines with J gene TRBJ1-6; the D gene is possibly TRBD1 (6 bases). Germline V gives CDR1 SGHNT, CDR2 YYREEE (reference sequence). CDR3 length equals 16 residues. V shed 0 bases and J shed 12 bases, with 19 bases lying between them. This chain's CDR3 is CASSLVGGATSEPLHF. CDR3 sequence (DNA): TGTGCCAGCAGCTTGGTTGGGGGCGCAACGTCGGAACCCCTCCACTTT.

This chain uses TRBV30 with TRBJ2-2; D may be TRBD2 (5 bases). The CDR3 loop spans 13 amino acids. The germline gives CDR1 GTSNPN, CDR2 SVGIG (reference sequence). With 7 bases removed from V and 2 bases from J, the gap between germline ends came to 11 bases. CDR3 coding DNA: TGTGCCTCAAGGACTCATAACACCGGGGAGCTGTTTTTT. It specifies CASRTHNTGELFF.

This clone was detected once. The chain has TRBV7-9 and TRBJ1-4, with 10 bases that match TRBD1. The CDR3 loop spans 15 amino acids. V gave up 0 bases and J gave up 6 bases; unmatched junction bases: 1. Germline-derived CDR1 and CDR2 are SEHNR and FQNEAQ (reference sequence). The CDR3 spells CASSLATGGDEKLFF. DNA of the CDR3: TGTGCCAGCAGCTTAGCGACAGGGGGCGATGAAAAACTGTTTTTT.

This sequence joins TRBV24-1 and TRBJ1-4; D unclear. Germline CDR1 reads KGHDR; CDR2 reads SFDVKD. The CDR3 extends over 13 amino acids. Trimming stripped 2 bases from V and 5 bases from J, with 5 bases between. CDR3 amino acids: CATSDSVNEKLFF. In DNA form, the CDR3 reads TGTGCCACCAGTGATTCCGTAAATGAAAAACTGTTTTTT.

The V and J genes are TRBV4-3 and TRBJ2-5; TRBD1 matches 12 bases. The CDR3 totals 17 residues. The germline gives CDR1 LGHNA, CDR2 YSLEER. J was trimmed by 5 bases and V by 1 base; bases with no gene match: 8. DNA for the CDR3: TGCGCCAGCAGCCAAGGGATCGGGACAGGGGGCGCGGAGACCCAGTACTTC. Its translation is CASSQGIGTGGAETQYF.

CDR3 coding DNA: TGTGCCAGCAGTACAGGGGGGGATACTGAAGCTTTCTTT. Translation: CASSTGGDTEAFF. The chain joins TRBV6-5 to TRBJ1-1; 8 nucleotides agree with TRBD1. The CDR3 has 13 amino acids. Germline CDR1 reads MNHEY; CDR2 reads SVGAGI. V dropped 5 bases and J dropped 5; count of bases not matched to a gene: 4.

V gene TRBV4-1 combines with J gene TRBJ1-5, with 7 bases identical to TRBD1. Germline CDR1 MGHRA, CDR2 YSYEKL. This CDR3 has 16 residues. The V gene end was trimmed by 6 bases and the J gene end by 1 base; junction bases not matched to a gene: 9. The CDR3: CASRREPGQSNQPQHF. In DNA, the CDR3 is TGCGCCAGCAGACGAGAACCGGGACAGAGCAATCAGCCCCAGCATTTT.

This clone was seen only a few times. The chain is built from TRBV11-2 and TRBJ1-1; 7 nucleotides line up with TRBD1. The germline V gene encodes CDR1 SGHAT and CDR2 FQNNGV. The CDR3 contains 14 residues. V dropped 5 bases and J dropped 6; count of bases not matched to a gene: 9. CDR3 coding DNA: TGTGCCAGCAGCCTTGACAGGGCAGTCCCTGAAGCTTTCTTT. This encodes CASSLDRAVPEAFF.

The rearrangement uses TRBV5-6 and TRBJ2-7; 9 bases map to TRBD1. The CDR3 consists of 17 residues. Trimming took 1 base from V and 5 from J; bases not matched to a gene: 13. The V gene's germline CDR1 is SGHDT and CDR2 YYEEEE. The DNA for the CDR3 is TGTGCCAGCAGCTTGATTGTGGGGGACAGGGTCAACGACGAGCAGTACTTC. It codes for CASSLIVGDRVNDEQYF.

DNA of the CDR3: TGTGCCACCAGCAGAGCACCAGCGGGAGCTTCGGGCTCCTACAATGAGCAGTTCTTC. This encodes CATSRAPAGASGSYNEQFF. The chain combines TRBV15 with TRBJ2-1; TRBD2 matches 8 bases. Germline CDR1 is LNHNV and CDR2 is YYDKDF (reference sequence). This CDR3 has 19 residues. V shed 1 base, J shed 0 bases, and the junction held 11 bases outside the gene matches. The full variable domain, its missing parts supplied by reference TRBV15 and TRBJ2-1, is DAMVIQNPRYQVTQFGKPVTLSCSQTLNHNVMYWYQQKSSQAPKLLFHYYDKDFNNEADTPDNFQSRRPNTSFCFLDIRSPGLGDTAMYLCATSRAPAGASGSYNEQFFGPGTRLTVL.

The chain recombines TRBV7-9 with TRBJ1-1; TRBD1 aligns across 8 bases. The germline gives CDR1 SEHNR, CDR2 FQNEAQ (reference sequence). The junction had 1 base not matched to a gene; V was cut back by 1 base and J by 0 bases. This CDR3 region has 15 residues. The CDR3 sequence: CASSLGDRLNTEAFF. DNA of the CDR3: TGTGCCAGCAGCTTAGGGGACAGGCTGAACACTGAAGCTTTCTTT.

This chain links TRBV4-3 with TRBJ2-7; 9 bases match TRBD1. Germline V CDR1 and CDR2: LGHNA, YSLEER. V shed 4 bases, J shed 4 bases, and the junction held 11 bases outside the gene matches. This CDR3 is built from 16 residues. CDR3 coding DNA: TGCGCCAGCAGCCCAAGAGCCACAGGGGGCATTTACGAGCAGTACTTC. Residues: CASSPRATGGIYEQYF.

The chain has TRBV18 and TRBJ2-3; D is possibly TRBD1 (6 bases). Trimming pared 3 bases from V and 5 bases from J, leaving 12 bases between. From germline, CDR1 is KGHSH and CDR2 LQKENI. This CDR3 spans 14 amino acids. The CDR3 bases are TGTGCCAGCTCACCGCCCACAGGGATAGATACGCAGTATTTT. Translating gives CASSPPTGIDTQYF. The full variable domain, its missing parts supplied by reference TRBV18 and TRBJ2-3, is NAGVMQNPRHLVRRRGQEARLRCSPMKGHSHVYWYRQLPEEGLKFMVYLQKENIIDESGMPKERFSAEFPKEGPSILRIQQVVRGDSAAYFCASSPPTGIDTQYFGPGTRLTVL.

V is TRBV30 and J is TRBJ1-2; no clear D gene. Germline V gives CDR1 GTSNPN, CDR2 SVGIG (reference sequence). V lost 4 bases, J lost 5 bases, and 11 bases lay in between. The length of the CDR3 is 12 residues. CDR3 region: CAWTDTWYGYTF. The DNA for the CDR3 is TGTGCCTGGACCGATACTTGGTATGGCTACACCTTC.

J is TRBJ1-4 and V is TRBV7-9; perhaps TRBD1 as D (6 bases). The CDR3 has 16 residues. Germline V lookup: CDR1 SEHNR, CDR2 FQNEAQ (reference sequence). V was cut by 1 base and J by 6 bases, with 15 bases left in between. CDR3 amino acids: CASSLGEGTRDEKLFF. CDR3 DNA sequence: TGTGCCAGCAGCTTAGGAGAGGGGACAAGAGATGAAAAACTGTTTTTT.

This clone showed up just once. The chain has TRBV5-1 and TRBJ1-2; D perhaps matches TRBD1 (5 bases). This CDR3 has 13 amino acids. The V end was cut by 3 bases, the J end by 4 bases, with 10 bases between. The germline gives CDR1 SGHRS, CDR2 YFSETQ. The CDR3 sequence: CASSSGGAYGYTF. The CDR3, as DNA: TGCGCCAGCAGCTCCGGGGGAGCCTATGGCTACACCTTC.

This chain connects TRBV5-4 to TRBJ2-2; weak D call: TRBD1 (6 bases). V lost 3 bases, J lost 0 bases, and 9 bases lay in between. There are 15 residues in the CDR3. Germline V gives CDR1 SGHNT, CDR2 YYREEE (reference sequence). The CDR3 spells CASSWDIANTGELFF. The CDR3 DNA reads as TGTGCCAGCAGCTGGGACATCGCGAACACCGGGGAGCTGTTTTTT.

The chain employs TRBV5-1 and TRBJ2-3, with D perhaps TRBD1 (5 bases). In germline, CDR1 is SGHRS, CDR2 YFSETQ. The V end was cut by 0 bases, the J end by 1 base, with 12 bases between. The CDR3 extends over 16 amino acids. The CDR3 here is CASSLAGIGGTDTQYF. As DNA, the CDR3 is TGCGCCAGCAGCTTGGCAGGGATCGGAGGCACAGATACGCAGTATTTT.

This clone was detected once. This chain links TRBV9 with TRBJ1-5; 12 bases line up with TRBD1. This CDR3 has 15 residues. CDR1 is SGDLS, CDR2 YYNGEE, per germline. Trimming removed 3 bases from V and 6 bases from J; junction bases left unmatched: 4. The CDR3 nucleotides read TGTGCCAGCAGCGCGGGACAGGGGGCTACTCAGCCCCAGCATTTT. This translates into CASSAGQGATQPQHF.

The chain combines TRBV19 with TRBJ2-5; TRBD1 agrees at 11 bases. The CDR3 runs to 16 residues. The V segment lost 2 bases and the J segment 5 bases; nucleotides outside the gene matches: 7. Germline CDR1 LNHDA, CDR2 SQIVND (reference sequence). CDR3 bases: TGTGCCAGTAGTATACCCGGACAGGGGGCTCGGGAGACCCAGTACTTC. Its protein product is CASSIPGQGARETQYF.

This clone showed up just once. The rearrangement uses TRBV5-6 and TRBJ1-1; D is perhaps TRBD1 (5 bases). Germline-derived CDR1 and CDR2 are SGHDT and YYEEEE. The CDR3 is 13 residues long. V shed 4 bases and J shed 9 bases, with 16 bases lying between them. The DNA for the CDR3 is TGTGCCAGCAGCGTTTGGACAAGTCGTAAAGCTTTCTTT. As protein: CASSVWTSRKAFF. The complete variable domain, with remaining parts taken from reference TRBV5-6 and TRBJ1-1, reads DAGVTQSPTHLIKTRGQQVTLRCSPKSGHDTVSWYQQALGQGPQFIFQYYEEEERQRGNFPDRFSGHQFPNYSSELNVNALLLGDSALYLCASSVWTSRKAFFGQGTRLTVV.

The V and J genes are TRBV18 and TRBJ2-2, with D uncertain. V lost 2 bases to trimming and J lost 5 bases, with 3 bases between them. Germline V gene data show CDR1 as KGHSH and CDR2 as LQKENI. The CDR3 totals 12 residues. CDR3 loop: CASSPLTGELFF. CDR3 in DNA: TGTGCCAGCTCACCATTAACCGGGGAGCTGTTTTTT.

The chain couples TRBV5-6 to TRBJ1-5; D perhaps matches TRBD1 (6 bases). CDR3 length: 13 amino acids. The V end lost 0 bases, the J end lost 8 bases, and 9 bases lay between the germline ends. Germline CDR1 reads SGHDT; CDR2 reads YYEEEE. Here the CDR3 DNA reads TGTGCCAGCAGCTTGGGGCACAGGGAGCCCCAGCATTTT. This sequence encodes CASSLGHREPQHF.

The rearrangement joins TRBV28 to TRBJ1-1; 8 bases are shared with TRBD1. The V gene end was trimmed by 7 bases and the J gene end by 5 bases; junction bases not matched to a gene: 9. Germline CDR1 and CDR2: MDHEN and SYDVKM. The CDR3 loop spans 14 amino acids. CDR3 in amino acids: CASTQQGAGTEAFF. The DNA for the CDR3 is TGTGCCAGCACCCAGCAGGGGGCGGGTACTGAAGCTTTCTTT.

The chain carries TRBV5-4 and TRBJ2-3; 8 positions match TRBD2. Germline assignment: CDR1 SGHNT and CDR2 YYREEE (reference sequence). CDR3 length: 15 residues. The junction had 9 bases not matched to a gene; V was cut back by 5 bases and J by 4 bases. In nucleotides, the CDR3 is TGTGCCAGCAGTCCCGTAACGGGAGGGCCAGATACGCAGTATTTT. Translation: CASSPVTGGPDTQYF.